One sample yielded the 17 T cell receptor beta chains listed below, sequenced in a study of blood T cell repertoires in COVID-19. Data came from immunoSEQ multiplex PCR; TCRdb stores just in-frame clones and leaves some out. The sample yields around 120,000 clones, 70% to 90% seen once. Sequencing was performed on peripheral blood. The receptors here all came from a young man with acute or convalescent COVID-19.

CDR3 nucleotides: TGTGCCAGCAGCTGGTTGGGGGGGGACACTGAAGCTTTCTTT. It codes for CASSWLGGDTEAFF. V usage is TRBV7-2 and J usage is TRBJ1-1; maybe TRBD1 (5 bases). The CDR3 has 14 amino acids. Germline V CDR1 and CDR2: SGHTA, FQGNSA. Deletions cut 4 bases from V and 3 bases from J, with 12 bases between. The full variable domain, in which reference TRBV7-2 and TRBJ1-1 provide the parts outside the CDR3, is GAGVSQSPSNKVTEKGKDVELRCDPISGHTALYWYRQSLGQGLEFLIYFQGNSAPDKSGLPSDRFSAERTGGSVSTLTIQRTQQEDSAVYLCASSWLGGDTEAFFGQGTRLTVV.

The chain couples TRBV19 to TRBJ2-1, with D possibly TRBD1 on 5 matching bases. The V gene's germline CDR1 is LNHDA and CDR2 SQIVND (reference sequence). This CDR3 has 15 amino acids. V gave up 3 bases and J gave up 4 bases, with 13 bases separating them. This chain's CDR3 is CASSIIGQGYNEQFF. CDR3 coding DNA: TGTGCCAGTAGTATTATTGGGCAGGGATACAATGAGCAGTTCTTC.

The chain is built from TRBV10-3 and TRBJ1-6; 10 bases map to TRBD1. Germline assignment: CDR1 ENHRY and CDR2 SYGVKD. The CDR3 runs to 15 residues. J lost 5 bases, V lost 6 bases, and 4 bases had no gene match. The CDR3 region has the DNA TGTGCCATCAGGGGGACAGGGGCGCATAATTCACCCCTCCACTTT. Its translation is CAIRGTGAHNSPLHF.

This clone has only a few counts. The V and J genes are TRBV4-2 and TRBJ1-2; D call uncertain. Germline-derived CDR1 and CDR2 are LGHNA and YNFKEQ. With 1 base removed from V and 8 bases from J, the gap between germline ends came to 14 bases. CDR3 size: 14 residues. The CDR3 DNA is TGTGCCAGCAGCCAAGTGTCTGCGGGTACGGGCTACACCTTC. Amino acid sequence: CASSQVSAGTGYTF.

The J gene is TRBJ2-1, the V gene TRBV10-3; 13 nucleotides match TRBD2. CDR1 is ENHRY and CDR2 is SYGVKD in the germline V gene. CDR3 size: 18 residues. The V segment lost 0 bases and the J segment 8 bases; nucleotides outside the gene matches: 10. The CDR3 sequence is CAISESQTGTSGNDEQFF. CDR3 nucleotides: TGTGCCATCAGTGAGTCTCAAACCGGGACTAGCGGGAATGATGAGCAGTTCTTC.

The CDR3 sequence is CASSQAAGNTIYF. In nucleotides, the CDR3 is TGCGCCAGCAGCCAAGCGGCTGGAAACACCATATATTTT. This chain links TRBV4-3 with TRBJ1-3; D is uncertain. This CDR3 region has 13 residues. Germline V CDR1 and CDR2: LGHNA, YSLEER. The V gene lost 1 base and the J gene lost 2 bases, with 3 bases spanning the gap.

This clone was observed once. This chain connects TRBV5-8 to TRBJ1-6; D is unclear. The V and J ends lost 7 bases and 0 bases respectively, with 17 bases between them. Germline V lookup: CDR1 SGHTS, CDR2 YDEGEE. This CDR3 contains 17 residues. In nucleotides, the CDR3 is TGTGCCAGCCCCCGCGAGATCTCAAGCTCCTATAATTCACCCCTCCACTTT. Translating gives CASPREISSSYNSPLHF.

There are a few counts of this clone. The CDR3 nucleotides read TGTGCCAGCAGCCAAACGGGGGTCTCTGGAAACACCATATATTTT. It translates to CASSQTGVSGNTIYF. This chain joins TRBV3-1 (or the pseudogene TRBV3-2) and TRBJ1-3; D possibly corresponds to TRBD1 (5 bases). The CDR3 consists of 15 residues. CDR1 is LGHDT, CDR2 YNNKEL, per germline (reference sequence). V dropped 2 bases and J dropped 0 bases, with 8 bases sitting between them.

The J gene is TRBJ2-3, the V gene TRBV5-4; a weak D match, TRBD1 (7 bases). CDR3 size: 13 residues. Trimming pared 1 base from V and 6 bases from J, leaving 9 bases between. The V gene's germline CDR1 is SGHNT and CDR2 YYREEE (reference sequence). CDR3 sequence reads: CASSLSGGDTQYF. In DNA form, the CDR3 reads TGTGCCAGCAGCTTGTCAGGGGGGGATACGCAGTATTTT.

The J gene is TRBJ2-2, the V gene TRBV4-1, with D maybe TRBD1 (5 bases). The CDR3 is 15 residues long. The V end lost 0 bases, the J end lost 4 bases, and 9 bases lay between the germline ends. Germline assignment: CDR1 MGHRA and CDR2 YSYEKL. The CDR3 sequence: CASSQEGQVTGELFF. As DNA, the CDR3 is TGCGCCAGCAGCCAAGAAGGACAAGTCACCGGGGAGCTGTTTTTT.

The chain carries TRBV5-4 and TRBJ1-3, with D hard to call. V shed 4 bases and J shed 2 bases, with 16 bases lying between them. Germline assignment: CDR1 SGHNT and CDR2 YYREEE (reference sequence). CDR3 length: 16 amino acids. This chain's CDR3 is CASSVRLEGTGNTIYF. For the CDR3, the DNA is TGTGCCAGCAGCGTCCGTCTGGAGGGTACTGGAAACACCATATATTTT.

CDR3 nucleotide sequence: TGTGCCAGCAGTTATAGAGCCCTTTCCTATGGCTACACCTTC. As protein: CASSYRALSYGYTF. The J gene is TRBJ1-2, the V gene TRBV6-5; D is unclear. Trimming left V 3 bases short and J 4 bases short, with 12 bases between. Germline V gene data show CDR1 as MNHEY and CDR2 as SVGAGI. CDR3 length: 14 residues.

The chain links TRBV6-2 or TRBV6-3 to TRBJ1-1, with 10 bases aligning to TRBD1. This CDR3 is built from 16 residues. Germline CDR1 is MNHEY and CDR2 is SVGEGT. The V segment lost 6 bases and the J segment 3 bases; nucleotides outside the gene matches: 10. CDR3 residues: CASSPGTGDWDTEAFF. In nucleotides, the CDR3 is TGTGCCAGCAGCCCCGGGACAGGGGATTGGGACACTGAAGCTTTCTTT.

The chain has TRBV27 and TRBJ1-1, with TRBD1 matching 10 bases. Germline CDR1 and CDR2: MNHEY and SMNVEV (reference sequence). Trimming removed 11 bases from V and 2 bases from J; junction bases left unmatched: 5. The CDR3 contains 13 residues. This CDR3 is CAVRQGANTEAFF. CDR3 DNA sequence: TGTGCCGTTCGACAGGGGGCTAACACTGAAGCTTTCTTT.

DNA of the CDR3: TGCGCCAGCAGCCAAGACGGTCCAGGGAAGGAGACTGGAAACACCATATATTTT. Its protein is CASSQDGPGKETGNTIYF. J is TRBJ1-3 and V is TRBV4-1, with D maybe TRBD1 (5 bases). The CDR3 sequence is 18 residues long. The ends were cut back, 0 bases at V and 2 bases at J, with 17 bases in the middle. CDR1 is MGHRA, CDR2 YSYEKL, per germline.

The CDR3 coding sequence is TGCAGCGCTTGGACAGTAGCCGACGAGACCCAGTACTTC. Translated, it gives CSAWTVADETQYF. V and J are TRBV29-1 and TRBJ2-5, with a weak D call TRBD1 (6 bases). CDR3 length: 13 residues. The V end was cut by 7 bases, the J end by 5 bases, with 17 bases between. Germline CDR1 reads SQVTM; CDR2 reads ANQGSEA.

This sequence joins TRBV30 and TRBJ1-1; 8 positions agree with TRBD1. CDR3 length: 15 amino acids. Looked up from germline, CDR1 is GTSNPN and CDR2 is SVGIG (reference sequence). The V segment lost 3 bases and the J segment 5 bases; nucleotides outside the gene matches: 11. DNA of the CDR3: TGTGCCTGGAGGGTGCAGGGGGCCCAGAAGACTGAAGCTTTCTTT. Translating it yields CAWRVQGAQKTEAFF.